Below, 5 T cell receptor beta chains from the same sample are listed, as sequenced in a study of blood T cell repertoires in COVID-19. TCRdb's copy holds only in-frame clones and misses some; the assay was immunoSEQ multiplex PCR. The sample carries around 99,000 clones, approximately 88% recorded once. Sequencing was done on a sample of peripheral blood. These receptors all stem from a man aged 40-49 years with active or convalescent COVID-19.

The V gene is TRBV6-5, the J gene TRBJ2-3, with 7 positions matching TRBD1. The CDR3 sequence is 14 residues long. V was clipped by 7 bases and J by 1 base; unmatched bases: 5. CDR1 is MNHEY, CDR2 SVGAGI, per germline. CDR3 bases: TGTGCCAGCAAGTTCGGACAGGGCACAGATACGCAGTATTTT. Translation gives CASKFGQGTDTQYF.

The chain links TRBV4-3 to TRBJ2-7, with 8 bases matching TRBD1. The germline CDR1 and CDR2 sequences are LGHNA and YSLEER. The CDR3 is 16 residues long. V trimming: 0 bases; J trimming: 6 bases; junction bases outside the gene matches: 10. CDR3 protein: CASSQDWTGTGGEQYF. CDR3 sequence (DNA): TGCGCCAGCAGCCAAGATTGGACCGGGACAGGCGGCGAGCAGTACTTC.

The chain recombines TRBV7-9 with TRBJ2-1; 10 nucleotides agree with TRBD2. The CDR3 contains 15 residues. J was trimmed by 6 bases and V by 2 bases; bases with no gene match: 4. Germline CDR1 reads SEHNR; CDR2 reads FQNEAQ (reference sequence). In nucleotides, the CDR3 is TGTGCCAGCAGCTTATGGCTAGCGGGAGTCAATGAGCAGTTCTTC. Translated, it gives CASSLWLAGVNEQFF. The entire variable domain, with the rest obtained from reference TRBV7-9 and TRBJ2-1, is as follows: DTGVSQNPRHKITKRGQNVTFRCDPISEHNRLYWYRQTLGQGPEFLTYFQNEAQLEKSRLLSDRFSAERPKGSFSTLEIQRTEQGDSAMYLCASSLWLAGVNEQFFGPGTRLTVL.

The V gene is TRBV12-3 or TRBV12-4, the J gene TRBJ1-5; no clear D gene. Between the trimmed V and J ends, which lost 6 bases and 5 bases, there was a span of 11 bases. The CDR3 extends over 13 amino acids. This CDR3 is CASRTDGDQPQHF. The CDR3 DNA sequence: TGTGCCAGCAGGACGGACGGGGATCAGCCCCAGCATTTT.

The chain employs TRBV28 and TRBJ2-7; tentative D call: TRBD2 (7 bases). CDR1 and CDR2 from the germline V gene are MDHEN and SYDVKM. Trimming took 3 bases from V and 2 from J, leaving 8 bases between them. The CDR3 extends over 13 amino acids. This chain's CDR3 is CASSLGGPYEQYF. CDR3 DNA sequence: TGTGCCAGCAGTTTGGGGGGGCCCTACGAGCAGTACTTC. The full variable domain, completed using reference TRBV28 and TRBJ2-7, is DVKVTQSSRYLVKRTGEKVFLECVQDMDHENMFWYRQDPGLGLRLIYFSYDVKMKEKGDIPEGYSVSREKKERFSLILESASTNQTSMYLCASSLGGPYEQYFGPGTRLTVT.